The 17 T cell receptor beta chains presented below share a single source sample, sequenced in a study of regulatory T cells in long-lasting Graves disease. Combining iRepertoire HTBI primers with Arm-PCR of CDR3 regions, the authors built TCR beta libraries. TCRdb fed the multiplex PCR reads into MiXCR, producing one record per CDR3 protein. The sample includes 400,000 to 550,000 distinct CDR3 sequences, more than 13% of them seen just once. Noted time point: newly diagnosed GD, antithyroid drugs for less than 3 months. Following extraction of RNA from PBMCs, that RNA was used to make the TCR library. The same data also contributed to another study, on T cells in Graves' hyperthyroidism and ophthalmopathy.

The sample consisted of peripheral blood mononuclear cells (PBMCs), taken at new diagnosis, from a patient treated with antithyroid drugs. These receptors were obtained from a woman aged 25 to 39 with Graves disease.

The table lists this clonotype with many counts. This sequence joins TRBV20-1 and TRBJ2-2; D assignment may be TRBD1 or TRBD2 (5 bases each). Trimming removed 3 bases at V and 7 bases at J, with 15 bases between. The CDR3 spans 14 residues. CDR1 is DFQATT, CDR2 SNEGSKA, per germline (reference sequence). The CDR3 reads CSASDRGRHGELFF. The DNA of the CDR3 is TGCAGTGCTAGCGATCGGGGCAGGCACGGGGAGCTGTTTTTT.

The sample holds many counts of this clonotype. The chain uses TRBV27 and TRBJ2-7; D remains ambiguous. V gave up 6 bases and J gave up 3 bases, with 9 bases separating them. Germline values: CDR1 MNHEY, CDR2 SMNVEV (reference sequence). The CDR3 is 12 amino acids. The CDR3 here is CASSPSFYEQYF. CDR3 in DNA: TGTGCCAGCAGCCCGTCCTTCTACGAGCAGTACTTC.

This clonotype has just a few counts. This sequence may be a read error, since a much larger clone differs from it by one base. The rearrangement links TRBV2 to TRBJ1-1; D is perhaps TRBD1 (6 bases). Germline V gene sequence: CDR1 SNHLY, CDR2 FYNNEI. The CDR3 sequence is 13 residues long. The CDR3, as DNA: TGTGTCAGCAGCCCGGACAGTCTCACTGAAGCTTTCTTT. Translating gives CVSSPDSLTEAFF.

This clonotype has a handful of counts. J is TRBJ1-4 and V is TRBV27; TRBD1 agrees at 9 bases. Germline CDR1 reads MNHEY; CDR2 reads SMNVEV (reference sequence). The CDR3 is 15 residues long. V was pared by 1 base and J by 13 bases, with 10 bases of the junction left unmatched. CDR3 sequence: CASSLLLDRGQRLFF. Written as DNA, the CDR3 is TGTGCCAGCAGTTTATTGTTGGACAGGGGTCAAAGACTGTTTTTT.

The chain combines TRBV4-2 with TRBJ2-1; D call uncertain. Germline CDR1 and CDR2: LGHNA and YNFKEQ. V lost 1 base, J lost 13 bases, and 11 bases lay in between. The CDR3 is 12 amino acids. The CDR3 region is CASSQGLSVQFF. The CDR3 coding sequence is TGTGCCAGCAGCCAAGGTCTGTCGGTACAGTTCTTC.

The sample holds many counts of this clonotype. The V and J genes are TRBV20-1 and TRBJ1-1, with no clear D. This CDR3 is built from 16 residues. Germline V gives CDR1 DFQATT, CDR2 SNEGSKA (reference sequence). V dropped 0 bases and J dropped 0 bases, with 14 bases sitting between them. The CDR3 DNA is TGCAGTGCTAGAGATTTCGTTGAGCCCATGAACACTGAAGCTTTCTTT. Translation: CSARDFVEPMNTEAFF.

This clonotype was counted only a few times. A much larger clone sits a single nucleotide away, making a read error possible. The chain has TRBV12-3 or TRBV12-4 and TRBJ1-2; 7 nucleotides align to TRBD1. Trimming removed 1 base from V and 6 bases from J; junction bases left unmatched: 8. The CDR3 is 15 amino acids. CDR3 amino acids: CASSLGTGTQDGYTF. In DNA, the CDR3 is TGTGCCAGCAGTTTAGGGACAGGAACACAGGATGGCTACACCTTC.

This clonotype has more than one count but fewer than ten. The rearrangement links TRBV5-1 to TRBJ1-1, with D perhaps matching TRBD1 (5 bases). CDR3 length: 17 residues. The V gene lost 3 bases and the J gene lost 4 bases, with 22 bases spanning the gap. Germline CDR1 and CDR2: SGHRS and YFSETQ. CDR3 in amino acids: CASSYSGRGLRGTEAFF. CDR3 nucleotides: TGCGCCAGCAGCTACAGCGGCCGAGGCCTGAGGGGCACTGAAGCTTTCTTT.

J is TRBJ2-7 and V is TRBV5-1; no firm D call. Trimming shortened V by 0 bases and J by 1 base, and 14 bases separated the two germline ends. CDR1 and CDR2 (germline): SGHRS, YFSETQ. The CDR3 spans 16 residues. The CDR3 spells CASSLAQAAGSYEQYF. CDR3 bases: TGCGCCAGCAGCTTGGCCCAGGCGGCCGGGTCCTACGAGCAGTACTTC.

This clonotype has ten or more counts. J is TRBJ1-5 and V is TRBV6-5; no definite D call. V was trimmed by 2 bases and J by 7 bases, leaving 9 bases between them. The CDR3 is 13 residues long. CDR1 is MNHEY and CDR2 is SVGAGI in the germline V gene. The CDR3 DNA follows: TGTGCCAGCAGTTACAAGGACGGGCAGCCCCAGCATTTT. Amino acid sequence: CASSYKDGQPQHF.

This clonotype was found many times. The CDR3 DNA reads as TGTGCCAGCAGTGGGGGGACGGGGCGGAGTACTGAAGCTTTCTTT. It yields the protein CASSGGTGRSTEAFF. The chain joins TRBV2 to TRBJ1-1, with D possibly matching TRBD1 (5 bases). CDR1 and CDR2 (germline): SNHLY, FYNNEI. The CDR3 loop spans 15 amino acids. Trimming removed 4 bases at V and 5 bases at J, with 17 bases between.

This clonotype was counted at least ten times. The chain combines TRBV18 with TRBJ2-5; D perhaps matches TRBD2 (6 bases). The germline CDR1 and CDR2 sequences are KGHSH and LQKENI. The ends were cut back, 4 bases at V and 2 bases at J, with 14 bases in the middle. The CDR3 consists of 15 residues. CDR3 sequence (DNA): TGTGCCAGCTCACTAAACTTAGCGGAACAAGAGACCCAGTACTTC. It translates to CASSLNLAEQETQYF.

This clonotype was seen many times. The chain recombines TRBV14 with TRBJ1-1; 8 bases are shared with TRBD1. The germline CDR1 and CDR2 sequences are SGHDN and FVKESK. The CDR3 length is 15 residues. V was clipped by 4 bases and J by 1 base; unmatched bases: 5. CDR3 in amino acids: CASSLRTGKNTEAFF. In DNA form, the CDR3 reads TGTGCCAGCAGCCTTCGGACAGGGAAGAACACTGAAGCTTTCTTT. The full variable domain, in which reference TRBV14 and TRBJ1-1 provide the parts outside the CDR3, is EAGVTQFPSHSVIEKGQTVTLRCDPISGHDNLYWYRRVMGKEIKFLLHFVKESKQDESGMPNNRFLAERTGGTYSTLKVQPAELEDSGVYFCASSLRTGKNTEAFFGQGTRLTVV.

This clonotype has more than one count but fewer than ten. CDR3 residues: CASSSNKRSSGANVLTF. CDR3 nucleotide sequence: TGTGCCAGCAGCTCAAATAAGCGAAGCTCTGGGGCCAACGTCCTGACTTTC. The genes are TRBV7-9 and TRBJ2-6; D uncertain. The CDR3 totals 17 residues. V lost 4 bases and J 0 bases, leaving 13 bases between the germline ends. Germline loops: CDR1 SEHNR, CDR2 FQNEAQ (reference sequence). Full variable domain (remainder filled in from reference TRBV7-9 and TRBJ2-6): DTGVSQNPRHKITKRGQNVTFRCDPISEHNRLYWYRQTLGQGPEFLTYFQNEAQLEKSRLLSDRFSAERPKGSFSTLEIQRTEQGDSAMYLCASSSNKRSSGANVLTFGAGSRLTVL.

This clonotype was seen many times. The rearrangement uses TRBV27 and TRBJ2-7; a weak D match, TRBD2 (6 bases). The V gene's germline CDR1 is MNHEY and CDR2 SMNVEV (reference sequence). Trimming cost V 5 bases and J 1 base, with 9 bases left between them. This CDR3 region has 13 residues. CDR3 sequence reads: CASSRRGSYEQYF. As DNA, the CDR3 is TGTGCCAGCAGTCGGAGGGGTTCCTACGAGCAGTACTTC.

This clonotype was detected only a few times. A much larger clone lies one base from this, so it may be a read error. The rearrangement uses TRBV27 and TRBJ2-7, with TRBD2 identical over 13 bases. Germline V gives CDR1 MNHEY, CDR2 SMNVEV (reference sequence). The CDR3 extends over 17 amino acids. CDR3 sequence: CVSSQRPGLAGVYEQYF. The CDR3 DNA reads as TGTGTCAGCAGTCAACGACCTGGACTAGCGGGAGTATACGAGCAGTACTTC.

This clonotype was seen a few times. This chain joins TRBV5-6 and TRBJ1-2; unclear D gene. Trimming removed 4 bases at V and 0 bases at J, with 7 bases between. The CDR3 runs to 13 residues. Germline CDR1 reads SGHDT; CDR2 reads YYEEEE. CDR3 sequence (DNA): TGTGCCAGCAGCCCGGAGGCTAACTATGGCTACACCTTC. It codes for CASSPEANYGYTF.